This T cell receptor (beta chain) was identified in a study of control samples from healthy donors and cancer patients. Profiling relied on immunoSEQ multiplex PCR, and the TCRdb table lists in-frame clones only, not all of them. Of 35,000 to 55,000 clones listed, around 93% are singletons. V gave up 3 bases and J gave up 5 bases, with 10 bases separating them. The CDR3 extends over 14 amino acids. Germline CDR1 KGHDR, CDR2 SFDVKD. The sample consisted of PBMCs. This TCR came from a middle-aged woman with head and neck cancer. The chain joins TRBV24-1 to TRBJ1-3; D not certain. This chain's CDR3 is CATSDLGVRNTIYF. The DNA of the CDR3 is TGTGCCACCAGTGATCTCGGGGTGAGAAACACCATATATTTT.